This T cell receptor beta chain originates from a study of identical twins. The CDR3 consists of 12 residues. V was pared by 3 bases and J by 2 bases, with 6 bases between. Looked up from germline, CDR1 is DFQATT and CDR2 is SNEGSKA (reference sequence). Using its own MiXCR run on the 5' RACE reads, TCRdb lists one record per CDR3 protein. The data show about 520,000 distinct CDR3 sequences, 22% seen once. This same sample was also taken into another study, of T cells expressing NK-cell markers. From that second work: Underlying the TCR beta repertoires were sorted CD3+CD56+NKG2C+, CD3+CD56+NKG2C- and CD3+CD56-NKG2C+ T cells.

This chain joins TRBV20-1 and TRBJ2-3, with D possibly matching TRBD2 (5 bases). Sequences were obtained from CD4+ T cells sorted from blood. This receptor was identified in a woman between 18 and 30 years old in good health. In DNA form, the CDR3 reads TGCAGTGCTAGGACTACCACAGATACGCAGTATTTT. This translates into CSARTTTDTQYF.